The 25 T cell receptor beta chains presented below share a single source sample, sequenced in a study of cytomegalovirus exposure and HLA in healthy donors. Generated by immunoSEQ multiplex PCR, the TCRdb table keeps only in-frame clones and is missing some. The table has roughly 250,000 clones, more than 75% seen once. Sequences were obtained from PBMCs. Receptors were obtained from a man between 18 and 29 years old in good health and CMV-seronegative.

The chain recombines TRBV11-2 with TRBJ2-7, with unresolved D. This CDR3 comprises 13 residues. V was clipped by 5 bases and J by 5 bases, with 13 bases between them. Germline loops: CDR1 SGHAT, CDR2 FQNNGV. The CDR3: CASSPRLENEQYF. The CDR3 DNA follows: TGTGCCAGCAGCCCCCGACTGGAAAACGAGCAGTACTTC.

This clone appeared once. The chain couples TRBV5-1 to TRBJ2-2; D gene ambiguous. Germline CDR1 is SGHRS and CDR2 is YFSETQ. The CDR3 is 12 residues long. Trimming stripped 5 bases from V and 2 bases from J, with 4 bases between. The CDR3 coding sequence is TGCGCCAGCAGTAGTAACACCGGGGAGCTGTTTTTT. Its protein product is CASSSNTGELFF.

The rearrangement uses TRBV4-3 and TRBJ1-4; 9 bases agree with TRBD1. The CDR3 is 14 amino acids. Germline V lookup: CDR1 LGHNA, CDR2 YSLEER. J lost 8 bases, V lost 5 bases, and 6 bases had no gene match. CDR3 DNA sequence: TGCGCCAGCAGCAAAAGACAGGGGGAGGAAAAACTGTTTTTT. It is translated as CASSKRQGEEKLFF.

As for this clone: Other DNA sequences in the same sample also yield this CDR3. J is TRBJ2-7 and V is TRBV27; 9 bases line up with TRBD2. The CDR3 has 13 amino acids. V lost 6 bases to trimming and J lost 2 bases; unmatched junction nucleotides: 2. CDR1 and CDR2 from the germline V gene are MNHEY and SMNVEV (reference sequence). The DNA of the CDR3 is TGTGCCAGCAGGGGACTAGCCACCTACGAGCAGTACTTC. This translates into CASRGLATYEQYF.

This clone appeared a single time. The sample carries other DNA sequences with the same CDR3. The CDR3 DNA sequence: TGTGCCAGCAGCGTAGCCAGCGCCACAGATACGCAGTATTTT. Translating gives CASSVASATDTQYF. This chain links TRBV9 with TRBJ2-3; no clear D gene. This CDR3 has 14 amino acids. Germline loops: CDR1 SGDLS, CDR2 YYNGEE. Trimming pared 0 bases from V and 2 bases from J, leaving 7 bases between.

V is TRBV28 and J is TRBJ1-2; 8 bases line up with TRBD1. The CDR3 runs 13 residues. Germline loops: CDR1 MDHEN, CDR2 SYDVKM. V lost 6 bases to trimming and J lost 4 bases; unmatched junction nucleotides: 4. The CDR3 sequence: CASRTGVGYGYTF. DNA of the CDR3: TGTGCCAGCAGGACAGGGGTGGGCTATGGCTACACCTTC.

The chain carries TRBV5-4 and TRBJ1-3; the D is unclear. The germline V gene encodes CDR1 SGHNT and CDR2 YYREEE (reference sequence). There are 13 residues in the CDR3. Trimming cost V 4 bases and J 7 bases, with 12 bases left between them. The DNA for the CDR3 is TGTGCCAGCAGCCCCAACTCGGAGAACACCATATATTTT. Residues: CASSPNSENTIYF.

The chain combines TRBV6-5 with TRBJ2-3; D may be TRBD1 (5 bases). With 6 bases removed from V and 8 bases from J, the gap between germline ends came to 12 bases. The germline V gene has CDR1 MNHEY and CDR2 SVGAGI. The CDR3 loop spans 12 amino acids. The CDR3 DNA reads TGTGCCAGCAGACACCCTAGGGGTACGCAGTATTTT. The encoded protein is CASRHPRGTQYF.

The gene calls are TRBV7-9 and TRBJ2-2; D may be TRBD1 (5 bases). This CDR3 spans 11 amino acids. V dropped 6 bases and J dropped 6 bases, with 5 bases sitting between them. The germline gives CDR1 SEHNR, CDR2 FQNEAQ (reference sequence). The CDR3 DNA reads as TGTGCCAGCAGAGGGGCCGGGGAGCTGTTTTTT. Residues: CASRGAGELFF.

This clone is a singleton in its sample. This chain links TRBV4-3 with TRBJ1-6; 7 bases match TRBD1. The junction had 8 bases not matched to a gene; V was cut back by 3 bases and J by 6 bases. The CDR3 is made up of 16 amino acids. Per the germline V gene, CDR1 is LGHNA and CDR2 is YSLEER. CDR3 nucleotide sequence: TGCGCCAGCAGCCAGCAGACAGGGCAGGGTAATTCACCCCTCCACTTT. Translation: CASSQQTGQGNSPLHF.

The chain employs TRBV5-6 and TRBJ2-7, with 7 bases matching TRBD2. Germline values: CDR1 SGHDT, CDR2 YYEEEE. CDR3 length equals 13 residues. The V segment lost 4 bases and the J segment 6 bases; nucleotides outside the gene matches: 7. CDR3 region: CASSPSAGTEQYF. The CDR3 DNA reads TGTGCCAGCAGCCCTTCAGCGGGGACCGAGCAGTACTTC.

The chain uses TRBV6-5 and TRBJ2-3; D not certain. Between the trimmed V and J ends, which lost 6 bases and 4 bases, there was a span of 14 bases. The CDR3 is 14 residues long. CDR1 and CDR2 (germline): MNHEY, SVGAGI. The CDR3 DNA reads TGTGCCAGCAGACGACTTGATACCGCAGATACGCAGTATTTT. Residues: CASRRLDTADTQYF.

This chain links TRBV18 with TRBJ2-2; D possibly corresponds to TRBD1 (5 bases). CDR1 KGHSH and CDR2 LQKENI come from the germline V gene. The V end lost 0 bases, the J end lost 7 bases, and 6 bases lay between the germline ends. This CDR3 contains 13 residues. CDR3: CASSPPGVGELFF. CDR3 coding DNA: TGTGCCAGCTCACCACCAGGGGTCGGGGAGCTGTTTTTT.

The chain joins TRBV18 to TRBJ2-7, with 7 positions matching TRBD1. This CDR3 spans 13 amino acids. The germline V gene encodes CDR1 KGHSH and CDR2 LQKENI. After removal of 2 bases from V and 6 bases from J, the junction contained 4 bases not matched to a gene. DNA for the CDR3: TGTGCCAGCTCACCAGTGGGGACAGCCGAGCAGTACTTC. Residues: CASSPVGTAEQYF.

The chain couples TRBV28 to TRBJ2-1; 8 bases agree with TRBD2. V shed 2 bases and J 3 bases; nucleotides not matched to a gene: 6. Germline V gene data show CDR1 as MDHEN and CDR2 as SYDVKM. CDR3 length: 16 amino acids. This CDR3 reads CASSLLTSGNYNEQFF. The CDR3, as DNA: TGTGCCAGCAGTTTACTCACTAGCGGAAACTACAATGAGCAGTTCTTC.

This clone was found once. The CDR3 loop reads CASSSPPGPQRQTQYF. The CDR3 nucleotides read TGTGCCAGCAGTTCCCCCCCGGGCCCCCAGCGGCAGACCCAGTACTTC. V gene TRBV27 combines with J gene TRBJ2-5; the D gene is possibly TRBD2 (5 bases). The ends were cut back, 4 bases at V and 6 bases at J, with 21 bases in the middle. Germline CDR1 is MNHEY and CDR2 is SMNVEV (reference sequence). The CDR3 is 16 amino acids.

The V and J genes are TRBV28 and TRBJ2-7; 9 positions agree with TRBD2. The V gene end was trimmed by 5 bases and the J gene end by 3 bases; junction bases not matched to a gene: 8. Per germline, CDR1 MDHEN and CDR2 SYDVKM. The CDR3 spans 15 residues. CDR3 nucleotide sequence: TGTGCCAGCAGTCTGACTAGCGGAATTCACTACGAGCAGTACTTC. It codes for CASSLTSGIHYEQYF.

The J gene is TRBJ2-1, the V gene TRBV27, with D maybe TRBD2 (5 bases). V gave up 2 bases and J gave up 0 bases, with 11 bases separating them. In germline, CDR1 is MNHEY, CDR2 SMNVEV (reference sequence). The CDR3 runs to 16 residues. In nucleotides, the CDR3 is TGTGCCAGCAGTTTAATCCCGGGGAGCTCCTACAATGAGCAGTTCTTC. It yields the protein CASSLIPGSSYNEQFF.

In DNA form, the CDR3 reads TGTGCCAGCAGGGAAAATGCTCGGGATGGCTACACCTTC. Translated: CASRENARDGYTF. The chain has TRBV6-1 and TRBJ1-2; D is ambiguous. The CDR3 extends over 13 amino acids. Germline CDR1 reads MNHNS; CDR2 reads SASEGT. V shed 6 bases and J shed 6 bases, with 14 bases lying between them.

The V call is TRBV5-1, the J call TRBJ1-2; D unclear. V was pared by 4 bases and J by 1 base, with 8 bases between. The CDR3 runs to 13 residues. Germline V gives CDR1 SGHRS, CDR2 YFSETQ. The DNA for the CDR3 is TGCGCCAGCAGCAATACAGTTAACTATGGCTACACCTTC. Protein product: CASSNTVNYGYTF.

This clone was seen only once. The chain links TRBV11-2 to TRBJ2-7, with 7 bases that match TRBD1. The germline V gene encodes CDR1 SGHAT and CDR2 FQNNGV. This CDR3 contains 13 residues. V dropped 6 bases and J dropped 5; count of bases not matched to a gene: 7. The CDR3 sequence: CASRPTGFDEQYF. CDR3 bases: TGTGCCAGCAGACCGACAGGGTTCGACGAGCAGTACTTC. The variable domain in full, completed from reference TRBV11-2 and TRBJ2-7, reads EAGVAQSPRYKIIEKRQSVAFWCNPISGHATLYWYQQILGQGPKLLIQFQNNGVVDDSQLPKDRFSAERLKGVDSTLKIQPAKLEDSAVYLCASRPTGFDEQYFGPGTRLTVT.

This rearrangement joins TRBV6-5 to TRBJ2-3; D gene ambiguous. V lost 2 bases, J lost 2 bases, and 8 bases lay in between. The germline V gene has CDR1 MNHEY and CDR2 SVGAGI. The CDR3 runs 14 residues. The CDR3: CASSYRYDTDTQYF. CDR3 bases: TGTGCCAGCAGTTACCGGTACGACACAGATACGCAGTATTTT.

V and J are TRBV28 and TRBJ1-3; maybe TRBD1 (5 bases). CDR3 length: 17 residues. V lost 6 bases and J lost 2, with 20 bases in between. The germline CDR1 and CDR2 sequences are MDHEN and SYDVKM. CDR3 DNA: TGTGCCAGCAGCCTTAGGGCCTTCCCGGACACTGGAAACACCATATATTTT. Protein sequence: CASSLRAFPDTGNTIYF.

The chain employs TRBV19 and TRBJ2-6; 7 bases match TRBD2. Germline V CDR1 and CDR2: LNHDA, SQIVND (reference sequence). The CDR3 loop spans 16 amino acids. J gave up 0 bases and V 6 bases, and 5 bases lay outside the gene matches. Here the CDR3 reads CASSTGGSSGANVLTF. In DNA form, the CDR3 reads TGTGCCAGTAGCACGGGGGGTTCCTCTGGGGCCAACGTCCTGACTTTC. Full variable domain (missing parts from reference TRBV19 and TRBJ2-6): DGGITQSPKYLFRKEGQNVTLSCEQNLNHDAMYWYRQDPGQGLRLIYYSQIVNDFQKGDIAEGYSVSREKKESFPLTVTSAQKNPTAFYLCASSTGGSSGANVLTFGAGSRLTVL.

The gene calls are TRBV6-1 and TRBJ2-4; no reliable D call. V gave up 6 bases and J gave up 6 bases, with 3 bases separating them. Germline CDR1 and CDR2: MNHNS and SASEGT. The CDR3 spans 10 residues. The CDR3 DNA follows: TGTGCCAGCAGCCGAAACATTCAGTACTTC. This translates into CASSRNIQYF.